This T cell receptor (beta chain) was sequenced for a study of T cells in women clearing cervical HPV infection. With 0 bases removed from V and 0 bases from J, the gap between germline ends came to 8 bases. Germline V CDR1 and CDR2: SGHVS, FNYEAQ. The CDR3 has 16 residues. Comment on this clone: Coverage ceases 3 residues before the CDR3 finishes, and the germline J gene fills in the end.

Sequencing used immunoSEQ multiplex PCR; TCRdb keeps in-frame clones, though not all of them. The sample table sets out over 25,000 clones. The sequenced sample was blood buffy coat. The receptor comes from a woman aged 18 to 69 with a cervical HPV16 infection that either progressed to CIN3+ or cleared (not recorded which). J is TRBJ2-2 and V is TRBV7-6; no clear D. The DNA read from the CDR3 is TGTGCCAGCAGCTTAGCGCAGGCCACGAACACCGGGGAG. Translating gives CASSLAQATNTGE. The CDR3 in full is CASSLAQATNTGELFF.